This entry features one TCR beta chain sequence. Antigen: not known. Alongside a J-beta primer mix, a sample-barcoded 5' primer served in a second PCR lasting roughly 6 to 11 cycles. Each cDNA was tagged by a template-switch adaptor containing 12 random nucleotides. In TCRdb, the 5' RACE reads were re-called with MiXCR into one record per CDR3 protein. The sample holds 650,000 to 1,000,000 distinct CDR3 sequences, 36% seen once. This sample stems from a study of blood T cells in healthy people across ages. The draw of peripheral blood yielded ten milliliters from each donor. PBMCs, at least 6.5 million per sample, were isolated. Study results and limitations: Strong correlation linked observed beta diversity and percent naive T cells.

Input material: blood. The source of this sequence is a man aged 18 to 30 in good health.

In DNA form, the CDR3 reads TGCGCCAGCAGCTTGGGGGACAGGAGGTTGGACGAGCAGTACTTC. Its translation: CASSLGDRRLDEQYF. V usage is TRBV5-1 and J usage is TRBJ2-5; 8 bases agree with TRBD1. The J call is in doubt because the DNA end fits TRBJ2-7 better. The CDR3 spans 15 residues. The V gene's germline CDR1 is SGHRS and CDR2 YFSETQ.